The 23 T cell receptor beta chains below all came from one sample that was sequenced in a study of T cell changes during pregnancy in multiple sclerosis. Assay: immunoSEQ multiplex PCR; the TCRdb copy retains only in-frame clones and omits some. Among roughly 120,000 clones listed, about 94% were seen once. Specimen: peripheral blood, collected before pregnancy. Receptors were obtained from a female donor with multiple sclerosis, enrolled in a pregnancy study.

V and J are TRBV18 and TRBJ2-7; possibly TRBD2 for D (5 bases). CDR3 length: 14 residues. Germline V lookup: CDR1 KGHSH, CDR2 LQKENI. Between the trimmed V and J ends, which lost 6 bases and 2 bases, there was a span of 14 bases. The CDR3 protein is CASSSEARAYEQYF. CDR3 sequence (DNA): TGTGCCAGCTCCTCGGAAGCGAGGGCCTACGAGCAGTACTTC.

The rearrangement joins TRBV4-1 to TRBJ2-3, with TRBD2 identical over 10 bases. Germline loops: CDR1 MGHRA, CDR2 YSYEKL. This CDR3 is built from 14 residues. Germline trimming cut 5 bases from V and 6 bases from J; bases unmatched to any gene: 5. The CDR3 DNA reads TGCGCCAGCAGCATAGCGGGGGGCATTGATACGCAGTATTTT. Translating it yields CASSIAGGIDTQYF.

The rearrangement links TRBV5-4 to TRBJ2-2; the D is unclear. Per the germline V gene, CDR1 is SGHNT and CDR2 is YYREEE (reference sequence). With 2 bases removed from V and 4 bases from J, the gap between germline ends came to 6 bases. There are 13 residues in the CDR3. The CDR3 spells CASSFPSTGELFF. The CDR3 DNA sequence: TGTGCCAGCAGCTTCCCTTCCACCGGGGAGCTGTTTTTT.

The chain couples TRBV9 to TRBJ2-2; 7 nucleotides align to TRBD2. Trimming at V came to 0 bases and at J to 4 bases, leaving 6 bases not matched to a gene. Per germline, CDR1 SGDLS and CDR2 YYNGEE. The length of the CDR3 is 16 residues. CDR3 in DNA: TGTGCCAGCAGCGTAGGGGTTAGCGGGCCCACCGGGGAGCTGTTTTTT. This codes for CASSVGVSGPTGELFF.

The chain is built from TRBV7-9 and TRBJ2-3; 10 bases fit TRBD2. Germline V CDR1 and CDR2: SEHNR, FQNEAQ (reference sequence). The CDR3 is 16 residues long. V was pared by 4 bases and J by 5 bases, with 9 bases of the junction left unmatched. DNA for the CDR3: TGTGCCAGCAGCTCCGGACTAGCGGAGGCAAAAGATACGCAGTATTTT. Translated: CASSSGLAEAKDTQYF.

The chain is built from TRBV27 and TRBJ2-2; 12 bases fit TRBD2. The germline CDR1 and CDR2 sequences are MNHEY and SMNVEV (reference sequence). The CDR3 has 17 amino acids. V lost 2 bases, J lost 9 bases, and 10 bases stayed unmatched. The CDR3 sequence: CASSLARTSGTYRELFF. The CDR3 region has the DNA TGTGCCAGCAGTTTAGCTCGGACTAGCGGGACCTACCGGGAGCTGTTTTTT.

The chain recombines TRBV19 with TRBJ1-5, with D unresolved. The CDR3 is made up of 15 amino acids. Germline values: CDR1 LNHDA, CDR2 SQIVND (reference sequence). V was trimmed by 2 bases and J by 7 bases, leaving 15 bases between them. CDR3 nucleotide sequence: TGTGCCAGTAGTATAAGCGACTTCTCTCGGCAGCCCCAGCATTTT. Its translation is CASSISDFSRQPQHF.

This chain uses TRBV14 with TRBJ2-7; D is possibly TRBD1 (5 bases). V dropped 2 bases and J dropped 2 bases, with 10 bases sitting between them. The germline V gene encodes CDR1 SGHDN and CDR2 FVKESK. CDR3 length: 14 amino acids. The CDR3: CASSQMSGTYEQYF. The CDR3 region has the DNA TGTGCCAGCAGCCAAATGTCAGGGACCTACGAGCAGTACTTC.

The V gene is TRBV29-1, the J gene TRBJ1-5; a possible D gene is TRBD1 (5 bases). In germline, CDR1 is SQVTM, CDR2 ANQGSEA. This CDR3 region has 13 residues. The V gene lost 1 base and the J gene lost 5 bases, with 9 bases spanning the gap. The CDR3 is CSVEASGDQPQHF. Written as DNA, the CDR3 is TGCAGCGTTGAAGCATCGGGGGATCAGCCCCAGCATTTT.

This chain links TRBV6-5 with TRBJ1-2; 7 bases align to TRBD1. The CDR3 consists of 14 residues. With 6 bases clipped from V and 1 base from J, the junction kept 5 bases outside the gene matches. Germline assignment: CDR1 MNHEY and CDR2 SVGAGI. The CDR3 region is CASSPGQFNYGYTF. The CDR3, as DNA: TGTGCCAGCAGCCCGGGACAGTTTAACTATGGCTACACCTTC.

The V call is TRBV5-6, the J call TRBJ1-4; TRBD1 agrees at 7 bases. V lost 3 bases and J lost 6; bases outside the gene matches: 14. The germline gives CDR1 SGHDT, CDR2 YYEEEE. The CDR3 length is 17 residues. In nucleotides, the CDR3 is TGTGCCAGCAGCTCATTCAAACAGGGGCCAAGGGATGAAAAACTGTTTTTT. Translated, it gives CASSSFKQGPRDEKLFF.

V gene TRBV28 combines with J gene TRBJ2-7, with 7 bases aligning to TRBD2. CDR1 MDHEN and CDR2 SYDVKM come from the germline V gene. CDR3 length equals 15 residues. The V and J ends lost 6 bases and 3 bases, in that order; junction bases with no gene match: 11. The CDR3 is CASSLTSPGGYEQYF. CDR3 DNA: TGTGCCAGCAGCTTGACTAGCCCGGGGGGCTACGAGCAGTACTTC.

On this clone itself: An end of the junction does not agree with germline; a read error may underlie this. The chain is built from TRBV19 and TRBJ1-2; 7 nucleotides agree with TRBD1. The CDR3 spans 15 residues. CDR1 and CDR2 from the germline V gene are LNHDA and SQIVND (reference sequence). The CDR3 nucleotides are TGTGTCAGTAGTTTGGGACAGCCGCTCCTCTATGGCTACACCTTC. It specifies CVSSLGQPLLYGYTF.

The chain combines TRBV6-4 with TRBJ2-2; D is perhaps TRBD1 (6 bases). This CDR3 comprises 16 residues. Trimming stripped 3 bases from V and 1 base from J, with 12 bases between. Per the germline V gene, CDR1 is MRHNA and CDR2 is SNTAGT. This chain's CDR3 is CASSEQGVGNTGELFF. In DNA, the CDR3 is TGTGCCAGCAGTGAACAGGGAGTAGGGAACACCGGGGAGCTGTTTTTT.

V and J are TRBV19 and TRBJ1-1, with a tentative D call TRBD1 (5 bases). Trimming pared 5 bases from V and 1 base from J, leaving 14 bases between. The germline V gene has CDR1 LNHDA and CDR2 SQIVND (reference sequence). The CDR3 spans 15 residues. The CDR3 loop reads CASSPGQIPNTEAFF. The CDR3 region has the DNA TGTGCCAGTAGTCCTGGACAAATCCCGAACACTGAAGCTTTCTTT.

This chain joins TRBV5-1 and TRBJ1-1; tentative D call: TRBD1 (6 bases). Between the trimmed V and J ends, which lost 4 bases and 7 bases, there was a span of 14 bases. CDR3 length: 13 amino acids. Germline V gives CDR1 SGHRS, CDR2 YFSETQ. Here the CDR3 DNA reads TGCGCCAGCAGCAGCCGAAGGGGGTATGAAGCTTTCTTT. Translation: CASSSRRGYEAFF.

The V call is TRBV6-1, the J call TRBJ1-2; 9 nucleotides line up with TRBD1. Germline trimming cut 6 bases from V and 8 bases from J; bases unmatched to any gene: 10. Germline values: CDR1 MNHNS, CDR2 SASEGT. This CDR3 has 14 amino acids. The CDR3 DNA sequence: TGTGCCAGCAGCGACGTAGGACAGGGGCAAGGCTACACCTTC. Amino acids: CASSDVGQGQGYTF.

This clone is a singleton in its sample. The rearrangement links TRBV28 to TRBJ2-5, with 8 bases aligning to TRBD2. CDR1 is MDHEN and CDR2 is SYDVKM in the germline V gene. CDR3 length equals 14 residues. With 7 bases clipped from V and 5 bases from J, the junction kept 9 bases outside the gene matches. CDR3 amino acids: CASNTGGRGETQYF. The CDR3, as DNA: TGTGCCAGCAATACGGGGGGGCGAGGGGAGACCCAGTACTTC.

This clone was counted a few times. The chain combines TRBV29-1 with TRBJ1-1; 8 bases align to TRBD1. The germline V gene has CDR1 SQVTM and CDR2 ANQGSEA. This CDR3 contains 14 residues. V lost 5 bases and J lost 5; bases outside the gene matches: 10. CDR3 amino acids: CSVLSGGLRTEAFF. Written as DNA, the CDR3 is TGCAGCGTTCTTTCAGGGGGCCTACGGACTGAAGCTTTCTTT. Drawing the rest from reference TRBV29-1 and TRBJ1-1, the complete variable domain is SAVISQKPSRDICQRGTSLTIQCQVDSQVTMMFWYRQQPGQSLTLIATANQGSEATYESGFVIDKFPISRPNLTFSTLTVSNMSPEDSSIYLCSVLSGGLRTEAFFGQGTRLTVV.

The chain combines TRBV2 with TRBJ2-5; 8 positions match TRBD1. V shed 7 bases, J shed 2 bases, and the junction held 0 bases outside the gene matches. The CDR3 is 12 amino acids. From germline, CDR1 is SNHLY and CDR2 FYNNEI. The CDR3 coding sequence is TGTGCCAGCAACAGGGGGCAAGAGACCCAGTACTTC. It specifies CASNRGQETQYF.

The chain employs TRBV11-2 and TRBJ2-1, with 8 bases that match TRBD2. The V segment lost 3 bases and the J segment 15 bases; nucleotides outside the gene matches: 19. Germline values: CDR1 SGHAT, CDR2 FQNNGV. The CDR3 is 16 residues long. The CDR3 is CASSLGGGASGQSSFF. As DNA, the CDR3 is TGTGCCAGCAGCTTGGGCGGGGGAGCTAGCGGGCAGTCCTCGTTCTTC.

This chain joins TRBV2 and TRBJ2-5; weak D call: TRBD2 (5 bases). Germline-derived CDR1 and CDR2 are SNHLY and FYNNEI. The germline V and J ends were trimmed by 7 bases and 3 bases, with 18 bases remaining between them. The CDR3 contains 15 residues. In nucleotides, the CDR3 is TGTGCCAGCATAGGTTGGCGGGCGGCAAAAGAGACCCAGTACTTC. It yields the protein CASIGWRAAKETQYF. The full variable domain, with the rest looked up from reference TRBV2 and TRBJ2-5, is EPEVTQTPSHQVTQMGQEVILRCVPISNHLYFYWYRQILGQKVEFLVSFYNNEISEKSEIFDDQFSVERPDGSNFTLKIRSTKLEDSAMYFCASIGWRAAKETQYFGPGTRLLVL.

This rearrangement joins TRBV2 to TRBJ2-7; D is uncertain. CDR1 and CDR2 (germline): SNHLY, FYNNEI. The V end was cut by 4 bases, the J end by 4 bases, with 8 bases between. The CDR3 runs to 12 residues. CDR3 region: CASSASIYEQYF. In DNA form, the CDR3 reads TGTGCCAGCAGTGCGAGCATATACGAGCAGTACTTC.